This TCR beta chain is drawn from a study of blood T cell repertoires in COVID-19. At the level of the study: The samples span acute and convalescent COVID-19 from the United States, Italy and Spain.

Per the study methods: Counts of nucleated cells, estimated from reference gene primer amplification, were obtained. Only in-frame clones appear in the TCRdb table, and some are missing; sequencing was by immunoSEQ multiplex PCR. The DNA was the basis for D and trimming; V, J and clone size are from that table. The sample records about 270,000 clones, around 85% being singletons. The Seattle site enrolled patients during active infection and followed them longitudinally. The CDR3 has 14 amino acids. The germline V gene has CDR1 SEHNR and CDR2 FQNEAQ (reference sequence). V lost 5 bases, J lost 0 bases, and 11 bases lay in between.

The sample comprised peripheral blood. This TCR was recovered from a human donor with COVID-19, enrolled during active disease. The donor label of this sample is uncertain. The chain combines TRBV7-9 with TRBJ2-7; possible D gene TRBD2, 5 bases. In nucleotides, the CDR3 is TGTGCCAGCAGCCCGAGGGTAAACTCCTACGAGCAGTACTTC. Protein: CASSPRVNSYEQYF.